These T cell receptor beta chains were read from a single sample in a study of T cells in localized non-small cell lung cancer. The assay was immunoSEQ multiplex PCR, and TCRdb's table has in-frame clones only and misses some. Among approximately 45,000 clones, about 86% were seen once, and the ten largest hold about 2.3%. The starting material was PBMCs, obtained before any cancer treatment. The receptors originated from a man between 40 and 75 years old with stage II lung adenocarcinoma. CDR3s include the opening cysteine and the closing phenylalanine or tryptophan. A D gene is named only where the DNA matches it firmly. Not every row has a clone size; where given, it reads once, few, many or a size class.

-,TRBV19,TRBD1,TRBJ1-1,TGTGCCAGTAGCACGGGACAGGAGAACACTGAAGCTTTCTTT,CASSTGQENTEAFF
once,TRBV11-2,-,TRBJ1-2,TGTGCCAGCAGCTCCCCTATCTTTTTCGGCTACACCTTC,CASSSPIFFGYTF
-,TRBV6-1,-,TRBJ2-3,TGTGCCAGCAGCCCGGGACTTACAGATACGCAGTATTTT,CASSPGLTDTQYF
-,TRBV14,TRBD2,TRBJ2-7,TGTGCCAGCAGCCAAGACCCGGGGGGGCTTGAGCAGTACTTC,CASSQDPGGLEQYF
-,TRBV10-3,TRBD2,TRBJ2-3,TGTGCCATCAGTGAGAGGTCTAGCGGGGGTGGGAGCACAGATACGCAGTATTTT,CAISERSSGGGSTDTQYF
-,TRBV5-6,-,TRBJ2-1,TGTGCCAGCAGCTTCTTGCCTCGGGCGGATTTCAATGAGCAGTTCTTC,CASSFLPRADFNEQFF
once,TRBV6-5,-,TRBJ1-2,TGTGCCAGCAGTTACCGACGGGGCGCAGGCTACACCTTC,CASSYRRGAGYTF
-,TRBV7-7,-,TRBJ2-5,TGTGCCAGCAGCTTCTCTGAATACGAGACCCAGTACTTC,CASSFSEYETQYF
-,TRBV5-1,-,TRBJ2-1,TGCGCCAGCAGCTTCGCAATTCCCAGCTCCTACAATGAGCAGTTCTTC,CASSFAIPSSYNEQFF
-,TRBV4-1,TRBD1,TRBJ2-6,TGCGCCAGCAGCCTACAAACAGGGGGACGAAGCTCTGGGGCCAACGTCCTGACTTTC,CASSLQTGGRSSGANVLTF
-,TRBV5-1,-,TRBJ2-1,TGCGCCAGCAGTTTCAGTGGGGGAACCTACAATGAGCAGTTCTTC,CASSFSGGTYNEQFF
-,TRBV15,TRBD1,TRBJ1-4,TGTGCCACCAGCGATTCCGGGACAGGGCCGCTTAATGAAAAACTGTTTTTT,CATSDSGTGPLNEKLFF
once,TRBV5-1,-,TRBJ1-1,TGCGCCAGCAGCTTAGGTAGAAACACTGAAGCTTTCTTT,CASSLGRNTEAFF
-,TRBV5-1,-,TRBJ2-7,TGCGCCAGCAGCAAGAGGACAGACTACGAGCAGTACTTC,CASSKRTDYEQYF
-,TRBV6-6,-,TRBJ2-2,TGTGCCAGCAGTTACGGGGACACCGGGGAGCTGTTTTTT,CASSYGDTGELFF
-,TRBV28,TRBD1,TRBJ1-6,TGTGCCAGCAGTTTACAGGGGGGGAATTCACCCCTCCACTTT,CASSLQGGNSPLHF
medium-sized,TRBV9,-,TRBJ1-1,TGTGCCAGCAGCGTAGGGGCAGACACTGAAGCTTTCTTT,CASSVGADTEAFF
-,TRBV10-1,-,TRBJ1-1,TGCGCCAGCAGTGAGACGGAGGATACTGAAGCTTTCTTT,CASSETEDTEAFF
-,TRBV7-2,TRBD1,TRBJ1-2,TGTGCCAGCAGCATTAGGGTGGGAGGGGGCTTTAACTATGGCTACACCTTC,CASSIRVGGGFNYGYTF
-,TRBV2,-,TRBJ2-3,TGTGCCAGCATCGGACGTCAGAGCACAGATACGCAGTATTTT,CASIGRQSTDTQYF
-,TRBV6-6,TRBD1,TRBJ1-4,TGTGCCAGCAGTTATGCCCCGACAGGGGATAATGAAAAACTGTTTTTT,CASSYAPTGDNEKLFF
-,TRBV7-9,-,TRBJ1-2,TGTGCCAGCAGCTCCTCGACGGGATCGGATGGCTACACCTTC,CASSSSTGSDGYTF
-,TRBV5-5,TRBD1,TRBJ1-2,TGTGCCAGCAGCGCGGGACAGGAGAACTATGGCTACACCTTC,CASSAGQENYGYTF
-,TRBV5-1,-,TRBJ1-1,TGCGCCAGCGGGGGAGAAAGGGAGACCACTGAAGCTTTCTTT,CASGGERETTEAFF
-,TRBV6-5,-,TRBJ2-1,TGTGCCAGCAGACAGACAGGATACTACAATGAGCAGTTCTTC,CASRQTGYYNEQFF
-,TRBV9,TRBD1,TRBJ2-3,TGTGCCAGCAGCGTAGTAGGGCAGGGGGAAGATACGCAGTATTTT,CASSVVGQGEDTQYF
once,TRBV7-9,-,TRBJ1-5,TGTGCCAGCAGCCTTGGGGCAGGGAGGTTACAGCCCCAGCATTTT,CASSLGAGRLQPQHF
-,TRBV7-9,TRBD2,TRBJ2-7,TGTGCCAGCAGCGGATGGGCGGCGGGGGGCGCCTACGAGCAGTACTTC,CASSGWAAGGAYEQYF
few,TRBV6-5,-,TRBJ1-4,TGTGCCAGCAGTTACTCTTACGGGGCAACTAATGAAAAACTGTTTTTT,CASSYSYGATNEKLFF
-,TRBV7-6,-,TRBJ2-1,TGTGCCAGCAGCTTAGGGCCCAGGGCCGCTAATGAGCAGTTCTTC,CASSLGPRAANEQFF
once,TRBV29-1,TRBD2,TRBJ2-1,TGCAGCGTTGAAGGACTAGCGGGGGGCAATGAGCAGTTCTTC,CSVEGLAGGNEQFF
-,TRBV5-4,-,TRBJ2-3,TGTGCCAGCAGCTTGGGGGGGAGCGCAGATACGCAGTATTTT,CASSLGGSADTQYF
-,TRBV6-1,-,TRBJ1-1,TGTGCCAGCAGTGTCACTGAAGCTTTCTTT,CASSVTEAFF
-,TRBV20-1,-,TRBJ2-2,TGCAGTGCTAGAAGGGGGGCCGAGCTGTTTTTT,CSARRGAELFF
-,TRBV30,-,TRBJ2-1,TGTGCCTGGAGTGTAGGTCCCACAAATGAGCAGTTCTTC,CAWSVGPTNEQFF
-,TRBV29-1,-,TRBJ2-5,TGCAGCGTTGAAGGATTTACAGGGCTGGTGACCCAGTACTTC,CSVEGFTGLVTQYF
-,TRBV5-1,-,TRBJ2-3,TGCGCCAGCAGCTTAAAAACAGACACAGATACGCAGTATTTT,CASSLKTDTDTQYF
once,TRBV23-1,-,TRBJ1-5,TGCGCCAGCAGTCAATCTGGTCCGAGTAAGCCCCAGCATTTT,CASSQSGPSKPQHF
-,TRBV7-3,-,TRBJ2-7,TGTGCCAGCAGCTTAAGTCCGGATGCGGGGATAGGCTCCTACGAGCAGTACTTC,CASSLSPDAGIGSYEQYF
-,TRBV4-2,-,TRBJ1-4,TGTGCCAGCAGCCGTGCTGAGGGCGCAACTAATGAAAAACTGTTTTTT,CASSRAEGATNEKLFF
-,TRBV18,TRBD1,TRBJ2-5,TGTGCCAGCTCACCACGTATCGGACAGGGGAGAGGAGAGACCCAGTACTTC,CASSPRIGQGRGETQYF
-,TRBV7-2,-,TRBJ1-2,TGTGCCAGCAGCCCTAGCGGGCAATATGGCTACACCTTC,CASSPSGQYGYTF
-,TRBV5-6,-,TRBJ2-1,TGTGCCAGCAGCTCGAGGCCGGGCTCCTACAATGAGCAGTTCTTC,CASSSRPGSYNEQFF
-,TRBV4-2,TRBD1,TRBJ1-3,TGTGCCAGCAGCCAAGGTTCCGGGACAGGGGCTGGAAACACCATATATTTT,CASSQGSGTGAGNTIYF
-,TRBV7-3,-,TRBJ2-2,TGTGCCAGCAGCTTGAGGACAGATTTCACCGGGGAGCTGTTTTTT,CASSLRTDFTGELFF